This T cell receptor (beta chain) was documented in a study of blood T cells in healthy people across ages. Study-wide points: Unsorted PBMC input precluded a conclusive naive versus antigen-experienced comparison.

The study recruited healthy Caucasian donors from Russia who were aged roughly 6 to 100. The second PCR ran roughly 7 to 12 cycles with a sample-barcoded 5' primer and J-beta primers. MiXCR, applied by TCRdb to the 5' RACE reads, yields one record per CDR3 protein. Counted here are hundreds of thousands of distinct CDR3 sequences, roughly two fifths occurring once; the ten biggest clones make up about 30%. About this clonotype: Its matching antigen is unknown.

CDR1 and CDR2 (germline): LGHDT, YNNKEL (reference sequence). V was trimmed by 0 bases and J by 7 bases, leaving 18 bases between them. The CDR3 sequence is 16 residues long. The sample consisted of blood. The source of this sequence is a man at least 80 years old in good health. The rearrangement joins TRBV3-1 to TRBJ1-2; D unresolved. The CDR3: CASSQEGLGYSGGYTF. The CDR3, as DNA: TGTGCCAGCAGCCAAGAGGGGTTGGGGTATTCGGGTGGCTACACCTTC.